The 15 T cell receptor beta chains reported below all come from one sample, sequenced in a study of molecular identifiers for immune sequencing clone quantification. In TCRdb, the PCR reads were re-called with MiXCR into one record per CDR3 protein. The sample records roughly 65,000 distinct CDR3 sequences, around a sixth being singletons. The sample comprised naive CD8+ T cells from blood, with Jurkat cell RNA spiked in. As to subset: FACS-sorted CD8+CD4-CCR7+CD45RA+ naive T cells. The source of these receptors is a human donor in good health. Some libraries in this study had Jurkat cell RNA spiked in.

This clonotype was recorded at least ten times. This chain connects TRBV12-3 or TRBV12-4 to TRBJ2-2; D remains ambiguous. V gave up 8 bases and J gave up 3 bases, with 7 bases separating them. The CDR3 sequence is 12 residues long. The CDR3 loop reads CASLRHTGELFF. The CDR3 nucleotides are TGTGCCAGCCTCCGGCACACCGGGGAGCTGTTTTTT.

This clonotype was seen repeatedly, ten times or more. V and J are TRBV29-1 and TRBJ2-7, with D perhaps matching TRBD1 or TRBD2 (5 bases each). The CDR3 is made up of 14 amino acids. V was cut by 4 bases and J by 7 bases, with 20 bases left in between. Germline CDR1 and CDR2: SQVTM and ANQGSEA. CDR3 sequence: CSVAGTIKDKEQYF. The CDR3, as DNA: TGCAGCGTTGCCGGGACGATCAAGGATAAGGAGCAGTACTTC.

This clonotype is deemed medium-sized. The chain recombines TRBV7-2 with TRBJ2-3; D call uncertain. Trimming removed 3 bases at V and 0 bases at J, with 1 base between. This CDR3 comprises 12 residues. CDR1 and CDR2 from the germline V gene are SGHTA and FQGNSA. The CDR3, as DNA: TGTGCCAGCAGCTTTAGCACAGATACGCAGTATTTT. It encodes CASSFSTDTQYF.

This clonotype was detected ten times or more. This rearrangement joins TRBV9 to TRBJ2-5; 7 bases align to TRBD2. The V and J ends lost 0 bases and 7 bases, in that order; junction bases with no gene match: 3. The CDR3 runs to 13 residues. Germline V gene lookup returns CDR1 SGDLS and CDR2 YYNGEE. The CDR3 DNA is TGTGCCAGCAGCGTAGGGGGGGAGGGGACCCAGTACTTC. Its translation: CASSVGGEGTQYF. Together with reference TRBV9 and TRBJ2-5, the CDR3 gives the full variable domain: DSGVTQTPKHLITATGQRVTLRCSPRSGDLSVYWYQQSLDQGLQFLIQYYNGEERAKGNILERFSAQQFPDLHSELNLSSLELGDSALYFCASSVGGEGTQYFGPGTRLLVL.

This clonotype was observed at least ten times. J is TRBJ1-5 and V is TRBV27; the D is unclear. The CDR3 runs to 13 residues. From germline, CDR1 is MNHEY and CDR2 SMNVEV (reference sequence). V was clipped by 1 base and J by 3 bases, with 4 bases between them. CDR3 amino acids: CASSLWPNQPQHF. The CDR3 region has the DNA TGTGCCAGCAGTTTATGGCCCAATCAGCCCCAGCATTTT.

This CDR3 is CASSLQGGGNEQYF. CDR3 nucleotide sequence: TGTGCCAGCAGCTTACAGGGAGGAGGAAACGAGCAGTACTTC. The J gene is TRBJ2-7, the V gene TRBV7-8; D might be TRBD2 (6 bases). Germline V gene data show CDR1 as SGHVS and CDR2 as FQNEAQ. V was clipped by 2 bases and J by 5 bases, with 13 bases between them. The length of the CDR3 is 14 residues.

The chain is built from TRBV23-1 and TRBJ2-2; perhaps TRBD2 as D (5 bases). TRBV23-1 is an ORF, and what it does is uncertain. V was pared by 1 base and J by 4 bases, with 16 bases between. The CDR3 length is 17 residues. The CDR3 bases are TGCGCCAGCAGTCAATGTGAGCGGAAGGGCCCCACCGGGGAGCTGTTTTTT. Its protein product is CASSQCERKGPTGELFF.

In DNA, the CDR3 is TGTGCCAGCAGCTTGGTTCCTAGCGGAATTAGCACAGATACGCAGTATTTT. It encodes CASSLVPSGISTDTQYF. The gene calls are TRBV5-6 and TRBJ2-3, with 7 bases that match TRBD2. The CDR3 has 17 residues. Per germline, CDR1 SGHDT and CDR2 YYEEEE. V dropped 0 bases and J dropped 0; count of bases not matched to a gene: 7.

Concerning this clonotype itself: A much larger clone is a single base away; this may be a read error. This rearrangement joins TRBV10-3 to TRBJ2-2, with D perhaps TRBD1 or TRBD2 (5 bases each). CDR1 is ENHRY and CDR2 is SYGVKD in the germline V gene. CDR3 length equals 12 residues. The ends were cut back, 6 bases at V and 6 bases at J, with 8 bases in the middle. The CDR3 region has the DNA TGTGCCATCAGCAGGGACGCCGGGGAGCTGTTTTTT. Protein sequence: CAISRDAGELFF.

This clonotype has at least ten counts. The chain joins TRBV4-1 to TRBJ2-1; TRBD1 is a possible D gene (8 bases). CDR1 and CDR2 (germline): MGHRA, YSYEKL. V lost 5 bases to trimming and J lost 10 bases, with 18 bases between them. CDR3 length equals 14 residues. CDR3 DNA sequence: TGCGCCAGCAGCTACGGACAGGGAGGGTACGAGCAGTTCTTC. This encodes CASSYGQGGYEQFF.

Comment on this clonotype: A much larger clone differs by one base, so this may be a read error. The rearrangement joins TRBV5-3 to TRBJ2-7; D might be TRBD1 (9 bases). TRBV5-3 is an ORF; its function is uncertain. The CDR3 is 16 residues long. Written as DNA, the CDR3 is TGTGTCAGCAGCCTCCGGGGGGGACAGGGAACCTACGAGCAGTACTTC. Translating it yields CVSSLRGGQGTYEQYF.

This clonotype was seen many times. This chain joins TRBV5-4 and TRBJ2-3; D may be TRBD2 (6 bases). The CDR3 contains 14 residues. Germline V lookup: CDR1 SGHNT, CDR2 YYREEE (reference sequence). Trimming took off 1 base at V and 3 bases at J, with 9 bases between the two ends. CDR3 protein: CASSLKAGTDTQYF. For the CDR3, the DNA is TGTGCCAGCAGCTTGAAGGCGGGAACAGATACGCAGTATTTT. Supplemented by reference TRBV5-4 and TRBJ2-3, the full variable domain reads ETGVTQSPTHLIKTRGQQVTLRCSSQSGHNTVSWYQQALGQGPQFIFQYYREEENGRGNFPPRFSGLQFPNYSSELNVNALELDDSALYLCASSLKAGTDTQYFGPGTRLTVL.

This clonotype has only a few counts. The chain couples TRBV2 to TRBJ2-7; 7 nucleotides agree with TRBD2. The CDR3 has 15 residues. Germline assignment: CDR1 SNHLY and CDR2 FYNNEI. V was pared by 2 bases and J by 0 bases, with 4 bases of the junction left unmatched. This CDR3 reads CASSESGGRSYEQYF. DNA of the CDR3: TGTGCCAGCAGTGAATCGGGAGGCCGCTCCTACGAGCAGTACTTC.

This clonotype showed up just a few times. This chain links TRBV11-2 with TRBJ2-1; D is perhaps TRBD1 (6 bases). The CDR3 extends over 12 amino acids. Trimming cost V 7 bases and J 4 bases, with 8 bases left between them. Germline CDR1 is SGHAT and CDR2 is FQNNGV. CDR3 sequence (DNA): TGTGCCAGCACAGACAGGTACAATGAGCAGTTCTTC. Protein: CASTDRYNEQFF.

This clonotype occurred a few times. The chain recombines TRBV9 with TRBJ2-3, with 12 bases fitting TRBD2. Looked up from germline, CDR1 is SGDLS and CDR2 is YYNGEE. The length of the CDR3 is 15 residues. V lost 3 bases and J lost 6; bases outside the gene matches: 5. The CDR3 region has the DNA TGTGCCAGCAGCGCCCGACTAGCGGGAGAGGATACGCAGTATTTT. It specifies CASSARLAGEDTQYF.